This T cell receptor (beta chain) was identified during a study of shared clonotypes between healthy human individuals. The study's findings and limits: Several donors held about 4.6% of naive CD4 clonotypes in common.

There are 14 residues in the CDR3. Germline CDR1 is SGHRS and CDR2 is YFSETQ. V was pared by 0 bases and J by 3 bases, with 3 bases of the junction left unmatched. CCR7-negative CD45RA+ TemRA cells were pooled with CD45RO+ cells for CD8 memory. On this clone itself: Its antigen is currently unknown.

Replicate sorted-subset PCRs were loaded with about 0.2 ug DNA, about 30,000 T cell genomes. Using immunoSEQ multiplex PCR, the repertoire was profiled, and TCRdb retains in-frame clones only, with some absent. This table has fewer than 350,000 clones, around 87% appearing once. The rearrangement uses TRBV5-1 and TRBJ2-7; 7 bases align to TRBD1. The sequenced sample was memory CD8+ T cells sorted from blood. As to subset: CD45RO+ cells pooled with CCR7-negative TemRA cells. This clonotype was sampled from a man between 18 and 29 years old in good health. The CDR3 DNA sequence: TGCGCCAGCAGCTTGGTAGGGGACAGCTACGAGCAGTACTTC. It specifies CASSLVGDSYEQYF.